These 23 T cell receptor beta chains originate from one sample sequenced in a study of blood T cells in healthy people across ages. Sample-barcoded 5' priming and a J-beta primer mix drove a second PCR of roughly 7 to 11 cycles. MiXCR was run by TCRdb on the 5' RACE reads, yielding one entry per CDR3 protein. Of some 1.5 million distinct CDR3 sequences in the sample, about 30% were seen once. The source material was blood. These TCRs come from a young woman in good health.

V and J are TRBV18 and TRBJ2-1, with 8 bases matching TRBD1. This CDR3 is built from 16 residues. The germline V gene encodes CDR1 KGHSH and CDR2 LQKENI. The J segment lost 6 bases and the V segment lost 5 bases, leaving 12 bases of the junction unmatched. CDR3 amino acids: CASSTRTGKDGNEQFF. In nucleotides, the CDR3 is TGTGCCAGCTCAACGCGGACAGGGAAGGACGGCAATGAGCAGTTCTTC. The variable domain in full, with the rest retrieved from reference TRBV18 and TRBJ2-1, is NAGVMQNPRHLVRRRGQEARLRCSPMKGHSHVYWYRQLPEEGLKFMVYLQKENIIDESGMPKERFSAEFPKEGPSILRIQQVVRGDSAAYFCASSTRTGKDGNEQFFGPGTRLTVL.

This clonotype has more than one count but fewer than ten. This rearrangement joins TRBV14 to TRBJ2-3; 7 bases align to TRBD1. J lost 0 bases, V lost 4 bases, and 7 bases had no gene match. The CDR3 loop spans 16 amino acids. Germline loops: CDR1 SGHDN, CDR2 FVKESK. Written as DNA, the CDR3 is TGTGCCAGCAGCCCATTGCCGGGACAGAGCACAGATACGCAGTATTTT. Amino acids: CASSPLPGQSTDTQYF.

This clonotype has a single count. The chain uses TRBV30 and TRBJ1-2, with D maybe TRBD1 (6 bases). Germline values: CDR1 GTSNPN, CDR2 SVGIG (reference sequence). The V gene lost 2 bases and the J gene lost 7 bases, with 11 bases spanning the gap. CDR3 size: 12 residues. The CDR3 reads CAWSLGASGYTF. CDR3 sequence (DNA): TGTGCCTGGAGTCTGGGGGCTAGTGGCTACACCTTC.

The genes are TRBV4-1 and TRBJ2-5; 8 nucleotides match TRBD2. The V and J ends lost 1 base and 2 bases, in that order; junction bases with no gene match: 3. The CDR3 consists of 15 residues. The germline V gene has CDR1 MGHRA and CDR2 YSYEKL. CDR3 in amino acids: CASSQGSGVQETQYF. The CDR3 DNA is TGCGCCAGCAGCCAAGGTAGCGGGGTACAAGAGACCCAGTACTTC.

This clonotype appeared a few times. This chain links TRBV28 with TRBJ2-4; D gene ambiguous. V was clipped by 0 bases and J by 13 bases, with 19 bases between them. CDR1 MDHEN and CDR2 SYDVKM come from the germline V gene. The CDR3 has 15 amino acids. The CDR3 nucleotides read TGTGCCAGCAGTTTATGGGGCAGAACCATAGAGGAGCAGTACTTC. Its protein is CASSLWGRTIEEQYF.

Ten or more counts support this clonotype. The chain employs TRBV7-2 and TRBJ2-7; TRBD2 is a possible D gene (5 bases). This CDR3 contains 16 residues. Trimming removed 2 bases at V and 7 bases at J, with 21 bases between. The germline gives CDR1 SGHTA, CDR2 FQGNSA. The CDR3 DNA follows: TGTGCCAGCAGCTTAACGCCTACAGCGGCCACGGGGGAGCAGTACTTC. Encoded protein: CASSLTPTAATGEQYF. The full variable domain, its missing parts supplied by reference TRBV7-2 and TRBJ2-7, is GAGVSQSPSNKVTEKGKDVELRCDPISGHTALYWYRQSLGQGLEFLIYFQGNSAPDKSGLPSDRFSAERTGGSVSTLTIQRTQQEDSAVYLCASSLTPTAATGEQYFGPGTRLTVT.

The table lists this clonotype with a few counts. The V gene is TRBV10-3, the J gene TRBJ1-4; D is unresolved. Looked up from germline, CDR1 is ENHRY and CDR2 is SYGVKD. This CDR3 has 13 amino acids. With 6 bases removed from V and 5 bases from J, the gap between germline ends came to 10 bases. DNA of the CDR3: TGTGCCATCAGGAAAGGAGCAAATGAAAAACTGTTTTTT. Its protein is CAIRKGANEKLFF.

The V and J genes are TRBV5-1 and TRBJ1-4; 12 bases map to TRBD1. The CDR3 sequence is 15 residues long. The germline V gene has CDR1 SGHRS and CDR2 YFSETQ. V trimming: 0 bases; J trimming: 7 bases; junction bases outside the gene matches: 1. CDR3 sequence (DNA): TGCGCCAGCAGCTTGGGGGACAGGGGGCCTGAAAAACTGTTTTTT. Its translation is CASSLGDRGPEKLFF. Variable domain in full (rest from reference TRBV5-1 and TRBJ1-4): KAGVTQTPRYLIKTRGQQVTLSCSPISGHRSVSWYQQTPGQGLQFLFEYFSETQRNKGNFPGRFSGRQFSNSRSEMNVSTLELGDSALYLCASSLGDRGPEKLFFGSGTQLSVL.

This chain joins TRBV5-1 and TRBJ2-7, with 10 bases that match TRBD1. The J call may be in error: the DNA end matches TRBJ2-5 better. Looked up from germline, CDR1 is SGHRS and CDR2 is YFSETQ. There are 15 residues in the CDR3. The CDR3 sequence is CASSLRQGAGKTQYF. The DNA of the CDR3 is TGCGCCAGCAGCTTGAGACAGGGGGCCGGGAAGACCCAGTACTTC.

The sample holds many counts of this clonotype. CDR3 sequence (DNA): TGCGCCAGCAGCTTTCTAGGACTAGCGGGAGCCAATGAGCAGTTCTTC. Protein sequence: CASSFLGLAGANEQFF. The chain has TRBV5-1 and TRBJ2-1, with TRBD2 matching over 13 bases. The CDR3 contains 16 residues. In germline, CDR1 is SGHRS, CDR2 YFSETQ. J lost 6 bases, V lost 2 bases, and 5 bases had no gene match. Supplemented by reference TRBV5-1 and TRBJ2-1, the full variable domain reads KAGVTQTPRYLIKTRGQQVTLSCSPISGHRSVSWYQQTPGQGLQFLFEYFSETQRNKGNFPGRFSGRQFSNSRSEMNVSTLELGDSALYLCASSFLGLAGANEQFFGPGTRLTVL.

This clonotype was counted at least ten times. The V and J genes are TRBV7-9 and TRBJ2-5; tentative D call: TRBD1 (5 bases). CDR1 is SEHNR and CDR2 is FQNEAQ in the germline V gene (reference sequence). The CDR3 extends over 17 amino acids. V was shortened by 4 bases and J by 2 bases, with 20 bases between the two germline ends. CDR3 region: CASSSSPSRDRQETQYF. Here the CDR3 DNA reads TGTGCCAGCAGCTCCTCCCCCTCCCGAGACAGACAAGAGACCCAGTACTTC.

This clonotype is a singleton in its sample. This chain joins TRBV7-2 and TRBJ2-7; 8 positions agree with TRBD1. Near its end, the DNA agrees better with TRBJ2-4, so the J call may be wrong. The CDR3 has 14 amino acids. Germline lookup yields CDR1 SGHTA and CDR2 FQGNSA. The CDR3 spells CASSSPAGGDIQYF. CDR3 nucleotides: TGTGCCAGCAGCTCTCCCGCAGGGGGCGACATTCAGTACTTC.

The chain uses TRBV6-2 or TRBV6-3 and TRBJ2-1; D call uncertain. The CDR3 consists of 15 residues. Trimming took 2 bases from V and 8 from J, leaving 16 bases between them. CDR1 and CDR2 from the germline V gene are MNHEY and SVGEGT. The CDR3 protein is CASSYKEPSRDEQFF. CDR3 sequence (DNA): TGTGCCAGCAGTTACAAGGAGCCTAGTAGAGATGAGCAGTTCTTC.

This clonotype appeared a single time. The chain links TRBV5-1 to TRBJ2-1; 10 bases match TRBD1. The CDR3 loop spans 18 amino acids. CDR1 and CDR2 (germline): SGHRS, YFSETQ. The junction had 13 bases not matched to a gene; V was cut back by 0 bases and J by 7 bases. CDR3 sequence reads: CASSLAIRGQGKKNEQFF. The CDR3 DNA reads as TGCGCCAGCAGCTTGGCGATTCGGGGACAGGGGAAAAAGAATGAGCAGTTCTTC. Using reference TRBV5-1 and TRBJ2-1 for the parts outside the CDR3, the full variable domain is KAGVTQTPRYLIKTRGQQVTLSCSPISGHRSVSWYQQTPGQGLQFLFEYFSETQRNKGNFPGRFSGRQFSNSRSEMNVSTLELGDSALYLCASSLAIRGQGKKNEQFFGPGTRLTVL.

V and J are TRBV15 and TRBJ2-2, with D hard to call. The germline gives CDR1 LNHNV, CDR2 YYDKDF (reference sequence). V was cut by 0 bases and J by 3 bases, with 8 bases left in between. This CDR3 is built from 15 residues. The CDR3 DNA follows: TGTGCCACCAGCAGAGATCTTGGGTACACCGGGGAGCTGTTTTTT. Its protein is CATSRDLGYTGELFF.

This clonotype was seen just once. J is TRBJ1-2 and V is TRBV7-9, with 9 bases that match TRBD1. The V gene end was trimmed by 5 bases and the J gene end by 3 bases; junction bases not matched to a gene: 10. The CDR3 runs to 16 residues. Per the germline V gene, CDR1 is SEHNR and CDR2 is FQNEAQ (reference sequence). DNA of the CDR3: TGTGCCAGCAGCGTTCTCCAGGACAGGGGCGACTATGGCTACACCTTC. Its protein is CASSVLQDRGDYGYTF.

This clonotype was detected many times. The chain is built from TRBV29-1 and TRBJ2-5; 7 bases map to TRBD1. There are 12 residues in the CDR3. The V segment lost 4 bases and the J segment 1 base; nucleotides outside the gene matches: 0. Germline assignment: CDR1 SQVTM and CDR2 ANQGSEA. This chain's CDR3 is CSVGQGQETQYF. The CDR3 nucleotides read TGCAGCGTTGGACAGGGCCAAGAGACCCAGTACTTC.

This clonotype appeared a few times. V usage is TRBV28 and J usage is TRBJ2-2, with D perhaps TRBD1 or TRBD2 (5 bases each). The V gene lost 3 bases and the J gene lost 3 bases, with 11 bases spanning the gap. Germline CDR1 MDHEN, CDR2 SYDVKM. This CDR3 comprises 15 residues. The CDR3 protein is CASSLGTRDTGELFF. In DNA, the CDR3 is TGTGCCAGCAGTTTGGGGACCCGCGACACCGGGGAGCTGTTTTTT.

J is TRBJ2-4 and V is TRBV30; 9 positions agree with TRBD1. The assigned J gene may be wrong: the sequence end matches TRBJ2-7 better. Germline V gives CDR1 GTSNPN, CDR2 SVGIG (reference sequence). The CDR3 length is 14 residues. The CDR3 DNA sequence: TGTGCCTGGAGTCGGGGGACAGGGAGTTACGAGCAGTACTTC. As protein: CAWSRGTGSYEQYF.

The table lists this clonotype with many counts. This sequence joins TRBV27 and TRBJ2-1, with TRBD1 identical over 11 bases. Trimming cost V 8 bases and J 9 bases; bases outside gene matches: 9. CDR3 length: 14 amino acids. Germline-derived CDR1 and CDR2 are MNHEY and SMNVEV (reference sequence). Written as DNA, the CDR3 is TGTGCCAGCGGTCGGCGGGACAGGGGGGTTGAGCAGTTCTTC. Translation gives CASGRRDRGVEQFF.

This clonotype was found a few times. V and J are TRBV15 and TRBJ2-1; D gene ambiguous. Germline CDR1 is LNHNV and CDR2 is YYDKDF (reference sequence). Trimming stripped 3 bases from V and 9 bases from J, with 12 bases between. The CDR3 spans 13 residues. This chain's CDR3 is CATSSLRAVEQFF. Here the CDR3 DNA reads TGTGCCACCAGCAGTCTAAGGGCGGTTGAGCAGTTCTTC.

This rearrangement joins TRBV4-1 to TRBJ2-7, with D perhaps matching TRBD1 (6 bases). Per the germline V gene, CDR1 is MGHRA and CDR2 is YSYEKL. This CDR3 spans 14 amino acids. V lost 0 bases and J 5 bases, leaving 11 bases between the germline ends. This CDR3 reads CASSQDLNRDEQYF. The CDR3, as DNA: TGCGCCAGCAGCCAAGATCTTAACAGGGACGAGCAGTACTTC.

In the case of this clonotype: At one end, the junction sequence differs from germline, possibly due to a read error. In nucleotides, the CDR3 is TGTGCCATCAGTGAGTCGAGTGCCCCCCCGCGGAATGGGCAGTTCTTC. It codes for CAISESSAPPRNGQFF. This chain uses TRBV10-3 with TRBJ2-1; D not resolved. Germline V gene data show CDR1 as ENHRY and CDR2 as SYGVKD. This CDR3 contains 16 residues.